This TCR beta chain was identified in a study of naive and memory T cell subsets (dated by TCRdb to the late 2010s). Study-level background: An open-source, UMI-based TCR alpha and beta sequencing pipeline was applied to sorted naive and memory peripheral blood T cell subsets. RNA was DNase-treated and reverse transcribed with TCR constant-region primers, mostly using SuperScript III. Complete agreement was observed between the functional CMV T cell responses and the IgG serology results. The study at large found these results: No ground truth was available to validate the repertoire findings for the naive and memory subsets. Once error correction was done, more than 90% of naive TCR sequences showed up just once, which made the naive abundance distributions much steeper than those of the memory subsets. Single alpha or beta chain sequences, rather than paired alpha/beta receptors, were used to define clonotypes. RNA-based TCR counts may be affected by expression changes linked to T cell activation and differentiation. In both CD4 and CD8 cells, the Gini index increased while Shannon and inverse Simpson diversity decreased from naive through CM, EM and EMRA. TCR abundance followed a power law with an exponent that was different for naive and memory subsets but consistent across the three individuals.

The method behind the library was UMI-ligation and nested PCR. The beta constant-region primer consisted of an equimolar mixture of two oligonucleotides that together covered TRBC1 and TRBC2. A single-stranded oligonucleotide carrying the SP2 primer and a 12-nucleotide UMI was ligated to the 3' end of the cDNA by T4 RNA ligase 1. The ligated cDNA went through four rounds of PCR with nested alpha and beta constant-region primers together with the SP2 primer. The ligation reaction was incubated at 16°C for roughly 19-25 hours. PCR2 was typically performed as a SYBR Green qPCR and was stopped at a predetermined threshold so that over-amplification was prevented. Every purification after the first one was done using Agencourt AMPure XP magnetic beads. Library quantification was done by Qubit, followed by a TapeStation check on which the main peak was expected at around 650 bp. Sequencing of the pooled libraries was done on an Illumina MiSeq using v2 2x251 paired-end kits, which typically yielded roughly 0.95-2.1 million reads per sample. Libraries were pooled at approximately 4 nM per sample, and roughly 4.5-8% PhiX was added to improve cluster recognition. Concerning the study's data processing: V and J genes were assigned to Demultiplexor-processed FASTQ reads by Decombinator through tag matching, with a single base-pair mismatch being allowed. By using UMIs, Collapsinator corrected both sequencing errors and the frequency errors caused by PCR heterogeneity. TCRs were translated and CDR3s were extracted from the conserved cysteine to the FGXG phenylalanine by CDR3Translator, with non-productive sequences being flagged. Gini, Shannon entropy and inverse Simpson indices were calculated on repertoires that had been subsampled to equal numbers of UMI-defined TCRs. Within the linear range, a power law was fitted to clonotype abundance distributions using maximum likelihood. For one naive CD8 sample, the pipeline and MIGEC produced similar UMI counts, unique TCR numbers and clonal distributions. Repertoires were searched for approximately 7,000 CMV-associated CDR3 sequences compiled from VDJdb and a published dataset. The public reads were reprocessed in TCRdb via fastp at Q25 and MiXCR, keeping in-frame beta chains. Entries that share a CDR3 protein sequence are merged under the most common genes and DNA. The V and J calls follow TCRdb's processing rather than the paper's. Within this sample are around 40,000 distinct CDR3 sequences, with less than 15% of them counted one time only. The ten biggest clones cover approximately 20% of the sample.

As regards this clonotype: This receptor's antigen is unknown. Per-nucleotide qualities are absent, and no much larger clonotype sits a single base away.

The cysteine opens and the phenylalanine closes a CDR3 of 8 amino acids. Kept here is only the CDR3 DNA, which spans 24 bases and is read in frame from base 1. Taken from the germline V gene, the CDR1 and CDR2 loops are KGHDR and SFDVKD. Between the V and J ends, shortened by 9 bases and 14 bases respectively, the junction contains 9 bases. Separate amplification of TCR alpha and beta chain libraries was performed from the second PCR step onward. Donor CMV status was determined by IFNgamma production from CD4+ T cells after overnight stimulation of fresh PBMCs with CMV viral lysate. CD4 T cells were positively selected with Miltenyi beads, followed by positive selection of CD8 T cells from the CD4-negative fraction. Cells stained for CD3, CD4, CD8, CD45RA, CD27 and a live/dead dye were sorted on a BD Aria II into four subsets by CD45RA and CD27. Effector memory cells were sorted as CD45RA-CD27-, and EMRA cells as CD45RA+CD27-. Three healthy volunteers provided blood, and each donor's sample was split into CD4 and CD8 T cells and then further divided into four differentiation subsets. About 130 ml of peripheral blood was collected from each donor, and PBMC were isolated by Ficoll-Paque PLUS density-gradient centrifugation. Sorted cells were lysed in RLT buffer, after which RNA was extracted using a Qiagen RNeasy kit and stored at -80 degrees C.

The TCR originated in a human donor in good health. The rearrangement combines TRBV24-1 with TRBJ1-2; no D gene is confidently identified. The sequencing sample was made of effector memory CD4+ T cells from blood. In the paper's terms, the cell subset or site label means: effector memory, CD45RA- CD27-. The CDR3 loop reads CATGTITF. The nucleotide sequence is TGTGCCACCGGTACTATAACCTTC.